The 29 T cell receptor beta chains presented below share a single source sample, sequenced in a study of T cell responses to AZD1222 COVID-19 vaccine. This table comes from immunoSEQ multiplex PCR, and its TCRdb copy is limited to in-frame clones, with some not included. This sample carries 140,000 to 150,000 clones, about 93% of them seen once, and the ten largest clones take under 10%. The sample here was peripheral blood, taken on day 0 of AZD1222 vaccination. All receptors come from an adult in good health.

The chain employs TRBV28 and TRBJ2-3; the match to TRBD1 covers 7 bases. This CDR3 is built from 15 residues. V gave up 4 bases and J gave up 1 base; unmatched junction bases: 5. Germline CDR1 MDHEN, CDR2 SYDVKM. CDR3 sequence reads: CASSSQGIGTDTQYF. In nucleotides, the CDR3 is TGTGCCAGCAGTTCACAGGGGATAGGCACAGATACGCAGTATTTT.

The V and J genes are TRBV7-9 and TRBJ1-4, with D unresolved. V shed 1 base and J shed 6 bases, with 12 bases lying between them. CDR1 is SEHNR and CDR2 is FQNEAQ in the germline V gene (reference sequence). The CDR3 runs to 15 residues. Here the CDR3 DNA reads TGTGCCAGCAGCTTAGTTTGGGGTGGGCATGAAAAACTGTTTTTT. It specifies CASSLVWGGHEKLFF. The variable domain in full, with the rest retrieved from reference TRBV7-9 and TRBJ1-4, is DTGVSQNPRHKITKRGQNVTFRCDPISEHNRLYWYRQTLGQGPEFLTYFQNEAQLEKSRLLSDRFSAERPKGSFSTLEIQRTEQGDSAMYLCASSLVWGGHEKLFFGSGTQLSVL.

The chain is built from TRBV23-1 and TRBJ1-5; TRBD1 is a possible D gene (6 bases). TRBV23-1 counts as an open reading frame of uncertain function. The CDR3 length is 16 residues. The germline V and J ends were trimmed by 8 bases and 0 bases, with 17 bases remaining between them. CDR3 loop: CASSQSGGLSNQPQHF. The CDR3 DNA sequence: TGCGCCAGCTCACAATCGGGGGGGCTTAGCAATCAGCCCCAGCATTTT.

CDR3 DNA: TGTGCCAGCAGTAGGACGGGACTACAAACTGGAAACACCATATATTTT. It codes for CASSRTGLQTGNTIYF. V usage is TRBV27 and J usage is TRBJ1-3; possibly TRBD1 for D (5 bases). The CDR3 length is 16 residues. Germline CDR1 reads MNHEY; CDR2 reads SMNVEV (reference sequence). Trimming shortened V by 5 bases and J by 2 bases, and 16 bases separated the two germline ends.

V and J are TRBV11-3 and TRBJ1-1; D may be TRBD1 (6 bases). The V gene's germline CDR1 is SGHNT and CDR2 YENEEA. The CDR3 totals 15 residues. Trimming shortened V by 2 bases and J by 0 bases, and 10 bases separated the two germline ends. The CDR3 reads CASSLIQGLNTEAFF. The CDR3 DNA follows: TGTGCCAGCAGCTTAATCCAGGGGTTGAACACTGAAGCTTTCTTT. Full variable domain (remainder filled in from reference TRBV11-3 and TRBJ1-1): EAGVVQSPRYKIIEKKQPVAFWCNPISGHNTLYWYLQNLGQGPELLIRYENEEAVDDSQLPKDRFSAERLKGVDSTLKIQPAELGDSAVYLCASSLIQGLNTEAFFGQGTRLTVV.

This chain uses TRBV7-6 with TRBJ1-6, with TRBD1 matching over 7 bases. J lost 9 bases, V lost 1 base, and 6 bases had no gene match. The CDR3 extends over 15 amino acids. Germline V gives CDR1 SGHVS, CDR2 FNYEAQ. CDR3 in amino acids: CASSLGTGFTSPLHF. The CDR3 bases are TGTGCCAGCAGCTTAGGGACAGGTTTTACTTCACCCCTCCACTTT.

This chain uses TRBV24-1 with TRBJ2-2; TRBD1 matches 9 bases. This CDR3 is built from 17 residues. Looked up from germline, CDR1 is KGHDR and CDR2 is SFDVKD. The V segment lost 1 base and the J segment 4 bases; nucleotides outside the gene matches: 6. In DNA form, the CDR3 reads TGTGCCACCAGTGATTTAGGCGGGACAGGGTTCACCGGGGAGCTGTTTTTT. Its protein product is CATSDLGGTGFTGELFF.

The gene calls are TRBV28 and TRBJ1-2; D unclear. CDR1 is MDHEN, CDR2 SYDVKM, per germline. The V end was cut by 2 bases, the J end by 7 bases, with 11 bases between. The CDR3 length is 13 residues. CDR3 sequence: CASSLRARSGYTF. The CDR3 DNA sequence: TGTGCCAGCAGTTTACGGGCCAGGAGTGGCTACACCTTC.

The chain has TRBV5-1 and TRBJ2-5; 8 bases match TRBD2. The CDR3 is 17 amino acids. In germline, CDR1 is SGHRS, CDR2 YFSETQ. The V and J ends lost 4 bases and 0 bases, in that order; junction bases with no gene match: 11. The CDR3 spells CASSPGLAPRDQETQYF. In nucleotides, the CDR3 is TGCGCCAGCAGCCCCGGACTAGCACCTCGGGACCAAGAGACCCAGTACTTC.

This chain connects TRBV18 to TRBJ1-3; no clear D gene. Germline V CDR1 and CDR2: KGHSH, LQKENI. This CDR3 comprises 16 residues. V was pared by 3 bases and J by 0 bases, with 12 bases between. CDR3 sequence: CASSPVHPISGNTIYF. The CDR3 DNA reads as TGTGCCAGCTCACCGGTACACCCAATCTCTGGAAACACCATATATTTT.

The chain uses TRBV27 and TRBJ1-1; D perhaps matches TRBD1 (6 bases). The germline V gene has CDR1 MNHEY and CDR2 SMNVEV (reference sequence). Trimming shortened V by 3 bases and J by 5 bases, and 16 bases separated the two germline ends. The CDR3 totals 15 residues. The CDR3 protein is CASSLRTARRTEAFF. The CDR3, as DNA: TGTGCCAGCAGTTTGAGGACAGCCAGGAGGACTGAAGCTTTCTTT.

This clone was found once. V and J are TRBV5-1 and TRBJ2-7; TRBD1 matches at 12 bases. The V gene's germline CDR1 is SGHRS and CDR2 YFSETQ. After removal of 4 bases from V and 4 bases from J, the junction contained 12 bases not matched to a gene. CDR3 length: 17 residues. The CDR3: CASSTGTGGLSWYEQYF. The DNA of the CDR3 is TGCGCCAGCAGCACAGGGACAGGGGGCCTTTCTTGGTACGAGCAGTACTTC. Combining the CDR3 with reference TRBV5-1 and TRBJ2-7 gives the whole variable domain KAGVTQTPRYLIKTRGQQVTLSCSPISGHRSVSWYQQTPGQGLQFLFEYFSETQRNKGNFPGRFSGRQFSNSRSEMNVSTLELGDSALYLCASSTGTGGLSWYEQYFGPGTRLTVT.

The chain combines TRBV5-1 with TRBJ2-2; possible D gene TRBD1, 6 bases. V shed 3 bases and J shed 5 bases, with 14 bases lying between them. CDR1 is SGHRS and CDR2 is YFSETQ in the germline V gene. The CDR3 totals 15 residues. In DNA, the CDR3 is TGCGCCAGCAGCTGGGCAACAGGGAATACCGGGGAGCTGTTTTTT. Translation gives CASSWATGNTGELFF.

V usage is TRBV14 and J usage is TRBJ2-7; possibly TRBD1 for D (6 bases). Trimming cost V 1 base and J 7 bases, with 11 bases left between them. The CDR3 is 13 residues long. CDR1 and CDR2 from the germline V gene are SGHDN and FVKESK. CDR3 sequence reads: CASSQVLQGEQYF. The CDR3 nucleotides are TGTGCCAGCAGCCAAGTTCTCCAGGGGGAGCAGTACTTC.

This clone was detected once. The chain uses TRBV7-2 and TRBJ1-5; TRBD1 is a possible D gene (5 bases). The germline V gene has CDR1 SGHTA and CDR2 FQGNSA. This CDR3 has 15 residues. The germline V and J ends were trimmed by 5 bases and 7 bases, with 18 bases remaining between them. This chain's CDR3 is CASSLPGGGGQPQHF. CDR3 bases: TGTGCCAGCAGCCTCCCGGGGGGAGGAGGGCAGCCCCAGCATTTT.

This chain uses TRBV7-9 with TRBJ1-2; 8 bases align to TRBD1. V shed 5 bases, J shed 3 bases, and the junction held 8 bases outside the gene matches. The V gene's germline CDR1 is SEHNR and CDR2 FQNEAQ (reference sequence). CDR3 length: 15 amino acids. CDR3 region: CASSAQGAGDYGYTF. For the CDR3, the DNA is TGTGCCAGCAGCGCGCAGGGGGCGGGCGACTATGGCTACACCTTC.

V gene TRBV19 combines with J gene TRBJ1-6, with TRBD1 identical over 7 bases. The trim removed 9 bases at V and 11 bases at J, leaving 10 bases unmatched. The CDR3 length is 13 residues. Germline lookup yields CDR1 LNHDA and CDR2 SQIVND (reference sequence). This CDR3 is CASLTGPGAPLHF. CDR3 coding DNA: TGTGCCAGCTTGACAGGGCCCGGGGCACCCCTCCACTTT.

CDR3 bases: TGTGCCAGCAGTGACTTGGCCGGGGAGCTGTTTTTT. It encodes CASSDLAGELFF. The chain has TRBV2 and TRBJ2-2; no definite D call. Germline V lookup: CDR1 SNHLY, CDR2 FYNNEI. With 3 bases removed from V and 6 bases from J, the gap between germline ends came to 5 bases. The CDR3 covers 12 residues.

CDR3 DNA sequence: TGTGCCAGCAGCCACCGAGGGCAGCCCCAGCATTTT. It codes for CASSHRGQPQHF. The V and J genes are TRBV7-2 and TRBJ1-5; D call uncertain. Germline V CDR1 and CDR2: SGHTA, FQGNSA. This CDR3 is 12 amino acids long. Trimming took 5 bases from V and 7 from J, leaving 9 bases between them.

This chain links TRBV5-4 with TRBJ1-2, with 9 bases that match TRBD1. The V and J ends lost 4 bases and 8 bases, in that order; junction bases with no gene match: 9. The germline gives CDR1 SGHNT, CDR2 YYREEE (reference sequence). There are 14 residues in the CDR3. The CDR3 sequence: CASSHEGTGRGYTF. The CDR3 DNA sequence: TGTGCCAGCAGCCACGAGGGGACAGGGCGCGGCTACACCTTC.

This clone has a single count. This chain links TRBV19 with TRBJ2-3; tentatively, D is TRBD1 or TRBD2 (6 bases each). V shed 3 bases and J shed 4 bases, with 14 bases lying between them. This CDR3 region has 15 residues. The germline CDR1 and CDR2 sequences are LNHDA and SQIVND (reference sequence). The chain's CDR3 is CASSIGGRGPDTQYF. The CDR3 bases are TGTGCCAGTAGTATCGGGGGCAGGGGCCCAGATACGCAGTATTTT.

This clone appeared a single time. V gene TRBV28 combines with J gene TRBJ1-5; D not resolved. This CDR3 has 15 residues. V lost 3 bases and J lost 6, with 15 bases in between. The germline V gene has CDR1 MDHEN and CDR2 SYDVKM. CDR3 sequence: CASSFPSNGIQPQHF. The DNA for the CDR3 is TGTGCCAGCAGTTTTCCCTCCAATGGGATTCAGCCCCAGCATTTT.

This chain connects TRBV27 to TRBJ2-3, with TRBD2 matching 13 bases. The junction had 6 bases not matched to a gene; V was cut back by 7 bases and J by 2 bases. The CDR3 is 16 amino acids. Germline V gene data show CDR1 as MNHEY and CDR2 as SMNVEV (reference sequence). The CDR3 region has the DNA TGTGCCAGCAAGTGGACTAGCGGGGGCCCCACAGATACGCAGTATTTT. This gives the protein CASKWTSGGPTDTQYF.

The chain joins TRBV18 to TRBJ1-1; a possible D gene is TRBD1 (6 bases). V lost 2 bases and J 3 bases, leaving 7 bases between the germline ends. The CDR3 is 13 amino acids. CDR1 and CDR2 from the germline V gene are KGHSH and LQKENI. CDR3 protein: CASSPAGDTEAFF. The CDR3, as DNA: TGTGCCAGCTCACCAGCAGGGGACACTGAAGCTTTCTTT.

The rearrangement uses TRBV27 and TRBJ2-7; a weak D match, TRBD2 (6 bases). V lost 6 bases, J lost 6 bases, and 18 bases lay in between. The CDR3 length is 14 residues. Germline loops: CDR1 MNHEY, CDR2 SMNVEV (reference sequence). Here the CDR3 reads CASSRGRGAGEQYF. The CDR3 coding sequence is TGTGCCAGCAGCCGAGGTCGCGGGGCTGGCGAGCAGTACTTC.

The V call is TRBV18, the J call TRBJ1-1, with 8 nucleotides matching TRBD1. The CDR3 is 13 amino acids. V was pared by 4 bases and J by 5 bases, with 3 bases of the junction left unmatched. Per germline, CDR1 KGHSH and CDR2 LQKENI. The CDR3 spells CASSRDRQTEAFF. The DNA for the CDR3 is TGTGCCAGCTCACGGGACAGGCAGACTGAAGCTTTCTTT. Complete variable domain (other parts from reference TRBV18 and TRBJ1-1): NAGVMQNPRHLVRRRGQEARLRCSPMKGHSHVYWYRQLPEEGLKFMVYLQKENIIDESGMPKERFSAEFPKEGPSILRIQQVVRGDSAAYFCASSRDRQTEAFFGQGTRLTVV.

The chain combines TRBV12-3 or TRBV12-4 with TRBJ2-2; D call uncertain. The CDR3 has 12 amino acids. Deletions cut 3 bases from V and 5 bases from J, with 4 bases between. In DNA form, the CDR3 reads TGTGCCAGCAGTTTCTTGACCGGGGAGCTGTTTTTT. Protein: CASSFLTGELFF.

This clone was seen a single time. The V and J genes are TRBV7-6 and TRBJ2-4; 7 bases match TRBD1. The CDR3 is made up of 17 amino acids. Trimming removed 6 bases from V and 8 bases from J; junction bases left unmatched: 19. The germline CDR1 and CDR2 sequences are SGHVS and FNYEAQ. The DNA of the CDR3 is TGTGCCAGCAGTCGACGCCCGGGACAGAACCCCGGGGACATTCAGTACTTC. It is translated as CASSRRPGQNPGDIQYF. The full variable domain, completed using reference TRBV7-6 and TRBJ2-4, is GAGVSQSPRYKVTKRGQDVALRCDPISGHVSLYWYRQALGQGPEFLTYFNYEAQQDKSGLPNDRFSAERPEGSISTLTIQRTEQRDSAMYRCASSRRPGQNPGDIQYFGAGTRLSVL.

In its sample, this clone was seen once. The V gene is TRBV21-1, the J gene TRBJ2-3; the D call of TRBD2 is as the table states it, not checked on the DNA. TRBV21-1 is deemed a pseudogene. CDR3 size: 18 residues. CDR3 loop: CASSNIDERGGGTDTQYF. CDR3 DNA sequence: TGTGCCAGCAGCAATATTGATGAGCGGGGGGGCGGCACAGATACGCAGTATTTT.